The 26 T cell receptor beta chains in this list originate from one sample, sequenced in a study of OX40 agonist ivuxolimab in advanced cancers. The data were produced by immunoSEQ multiplex PCR, yet TCRdb's version contains in-frame clones alone and is incomplete. The data show roughly 80,000 clones, roughly four fifths seen once. This specimen consisted of CD4+ or CD8+ T cells sorted from blood, obtained in a trial of the OX40 agonist ivuxolimab. The receptors come from an adult with an advanced solid tumor such as melanoma, head and neck, liver or kidney cancer.

This chain joins TRBV7-2 and TRBJ1-5, with TRBD1 as a possible D gene (6 bases). The CDR3 runs 15 residues. Trimming removed 0 bases from V and 6 bases from J, with 12 bases in between. Germline V lookup: CDR1 SGHTA, CDR2 FQGNSA. CDR3 DNA sequence: TGTGCCAGCAGCTTAGCGGGGAGGGGGGGTCAGCCCCAGCATTTT. This encodes CASSLAGRGGQPQHF.

This rearrangement joins TRBV7-2 to TRBJ1-5; perhaps TRBD1 as D (6 bases). Trimming shortened V by 5 bases and J by 2 bases, and 13 bases separated the two germline ends. CDR3 length equals 15 residues. Germline CDR1 reads SGHTA; CDR2 reads FQGNSA. The CDR3 sequence: CASSLNRVGNQPQHF. The CDR3, as DNA: TGTGCCAGCAGCCTTAACAGGGTGGGCAATCAGCCCCAGCATTTT.

The rearrangement uses TRBV11-2 and TRBJ1-6; the match to TRBD1 covers 9 bases. This CDR3 spans 15 amino acids. With V trimmed by 1 base and J by 8 bases, 3 bases remained unmatched. The germline gives CDR1 SGHAT, CDR2 FQNNGV. CDR3 nucleotides: TGTGCCAGCAGCTTAGGGACAGGGGTAGATTCACCCCTCCACTTT. It codes for CASSLGTGVDSPLHF.

This clone was detected once. The genes are TRBV5-1 and TRBJ1-2, with D possibly TRBD1 on 5 matching bases. V lost 3 bases and J 1 base, leaving 7 bases between the germline ends. Germline values: CDR1 SGHRS, CDR2 YFSETQ. This CDR3 comprises 13 residues. This CDR3 is CASSSGINYGYTF. The CDR3 nucleotides read TGCGCCAGCAGCTCAGGGATTAACTATGGCTACACCTTC.

The chain links TRBV6-1 to TRBJ1-2, with D perhaps TRBD1 (6 bases). The germline V gene has CDR1 MNHNS and CDR2 SASEGT. Trimming pared 5 bases from V and 3 bases from J, leaving 7 bases between. The CDR3 extends over 12 amino acids. CDR3 in amino acids: CASSRGDYGYTF. The CDR3, as DNA: TGTGCCAGCAGTAGGGGGGACTATGGCTACACCTTC.

The rearrangement uses TRBV7-9 and TRBJ1-2, with TRBD1 matching over 8 bases. Germline CDR1 SEHNR, CDR2 FQNEAQ (reference sequence). The CDR3 is 13 residues long. After removal of 5 bases from V and 4 bases from J, the junction contained 3 bases not matched to a gene. CDR3 protein: CASSPGQGYGYTF. CDR3 sequence (DNA): TGTGCCAGCAGCCCCGGACAGGGCTATGGCTACACCTTC.

This clone was seen once. V usage is TRBV27 and J usage is TRBJ2-1; no firm D call. From germline, CDR1 is MNHEY and CDR2 SMNVEV (reference sequence). V was shortened by 4 bases and J by 12 bases, with 16 bases between the two germline ends. The CDR3 contains 13 residues. This CDR3 is CASSSNLGSRQFF. The CDR3 nucleotides read TGTGCCAGCAGTTCAAACCTGGGAAGTCGGCAGTTCTTC.

This sequence joins TRBV11-2 and TRBJ2-5; 8 nucleotides match TRBD2. V dropped 1 base and J dropped 2; count of bases not matched to a gene: 6. The CDR3 length is 16 residues. Germline CDR1 is SGHAT and CDR2 is FQNNGV. The CDR3 sequence is CASSLGALAEQETQYF. CDR3 DNA sequence: TGTGCCAGCAGCTTAGGTGCACTAGCGGAGCAAGAGACCCAGTACTTC. The full variable domain, rest sourced from reference TRBV11-2 and TRBJ2-5, is EAGVAQSPRYKIIEKRQSVAFWCNPISGHATLYWYQQILGQGPKLLIQFQNNGVVDDSQLPKDRFSAERLKGVDSTLKIQPAKLEDSAVYLCASSLGALAEQETQYFGPGTRLLVL.

The sample holds one count of this clone. The chain joins TRBV18 to TRBJ2-7; TRBD1 matches 8 bases. The V gene end was trimmed by 3 bases and the J gene end by 0 bases; junction bases not matched to a gene: 4. In germline, CDR1 is KGHSH, CDR2 LQKENI. CDR3 length equals 15 residues. DNA for the CDR3: TGTGCCAGCTCACCTGGACAGGGAAGCTCCTACGAGCAGTACTTC. Protein sequence: CASSPGQGSSYEQYF.

V is TRBV7-2 and J is TRBJ1-4, with unresolved D. The CDR3 is 13 residues long. Looked up from germline, CDR1 is SGHTA and CDR2 is FQGNSA. The V end was cut by 5 bases, the J end by 11 bases, with 15 bases between. The CDR3, as DNA: TGTGCCAGCAGCCAAGCTCTGCAAGGTAAACTGTTTTTT. Translation gives CASSQALQGKLFF.

J is TRBJ1-4 and V is TRBV28; no clear D gene. The CDR3 covers 12 residues. V was clipped by 6 bases and J by 3 bases, with 5 bases between them. Looked up from germline, CDR1 is MDHEN and CDR2 is SYDVKM. CDR3 sequence: CASRGPNEKLFF. CDR3 coding DNA: TGTGCCAGCAGGGGCCCTAATGAAAAACTGTTTTTT.

The chain uses TRBV28 and TRBJ1-1; D ambiguous. CDR3 length: 13 residues. Germline assignment: CDR1 MDHEN and CDR2 SYDVKM. The V gene lost 4 bases and the J gene lost 2 bases, with 8 bases spanning the gap. This CDR3 reads CASSSTPNTEAFF. CDR3 sequence (DNA): TGTGCCAGCAGTTCGACACCAAACACTGAAGCTTTCTTT. Full variable domain (rest looked up from reference TRBV28 and TRBJ1-1): DVKVTQSSRYLVKRTGEKVFLECVQDMDHENMFWYRQDPGLGLRLIYFSYDVKMKEKGDIPEGYSVSREKKERFSLILESASTNQTSMYLCASSSTPNTEAFFGQGTRLTVV.

This clone has just one count. The V gene is TRBV5-1, the J gene TRBJ1-4, with 10 bases fitting TRBD1. CDR3 length: 16 residues. Germline V lookup: CDR1 SGHRS, CDR2 YFSETQ. V shed 4 bases and J 7 bases; nucleotides not matched to a gene: 10. The CDR3 here is CASSMGQGTPVEKLFF. The DNA of the CDR3 is TGCGCCAGCAGCATGGGACAGGGGACGCCGGTTGAAAAACTGTTTTTT.

The chain joins TRBV28 to TRBJ2-1; D tentatively reads TRBD1 or TRBD2 (5 bases each). The CDR3 is made up of 14 amino acids. CDR1 MDHEN and CDR2 SYDVKM come from the germline V gene. V lost 6 bases and J lost 7, with 16 bases in between. Written as DNA, the CDR3 is TGTGCCAGCAGGGAAAGTGGGGGTATAAATGAGCAGTTCTTC. Protein: CASRESGGINEQFF.

The rearrangement joins TRBV19 to TRBJ1-5; D is uncertain. CDR1 is LNHDA and CDR2 is SQIVND in the germline V gene (reference sequence). This CDR3 region has 15 residues. The germline V and J ends were trimmed by 5 bases and 0 bases, with 11 bases remaining between them. The CDR3 loop is CASSVNTDSNQPQHF. CDR3 bases: TGTGCCAGTAGTGTAAACACAGATAGCAATCAGCCCCAGCATTTT.

The chain carries TRBV5-1 and TRBJ1-6; the D is unclear. The CDR3 loop spans 14 amino acids. Germline loops: CDR1 SGHRS, CDR2 YFSETQ. V was pared by 4 bases and J by 10 bases, with 15 bases between. CDR3 loop: CASSESVGWSPLHF. As DNA, the CDR3 is TGCGCCAGCAGCGAGTCGGTAGGGTGGTCACCCCTCCACTTT. Using reference TRBV5-1 and TRBJ1-6 for the parts outside the CDR3, the full variable domain is KAGVTQTPRYLIKTRGQQVTLSCSPISGHRSVSWYQQTPGQGLQFLFEYFSETQRNKGNFPGRFSGRQFSNSRSEMNVSTLELGDSALYLCASSESVGWSPLHFGNGTRLTVT.

V usage is TRBV10-3 and J usage is TRBJ1-2; D not certain. Germline CDR1 and CDR2: ENHRY and SYGVKD. The CDR3 covers 13 residues. The germline V and J ends were trimmed by 2 bases and 6 bases, with 10 bases remaining between them. CDR3 residues: CAISEVVSNGYTF. The CDR3 DNA is TGTGCCATCAGTGAGGTGGTATCAAATGGCTACACCTTC.

The chain is built from TRBV28 and TRBJ2-3; perhaps D is TRBD1 or TRBD2 (6 bases each). The CDR3 sequence is 18 residues long. Trimming stripped 5 bases from V and 2 bases from J, with 23 bases between. The germline gives CDR1 MDHEN, CDR2 SYDVKM. Here the CDR3 DNA reads TGTGCCAGCAGTAAACCCGGTAGGGGCGGGACAAACACAGATACGCAGTATTTT. Translated, it gives CASSKPGRGGTNTDTQYF.

This chain links TRBV28 with TRBJ2-2; 9 nucleotides agree with TRBD2. Per germline, CDR1 MDHEN and CDR2 SYDVKM. Losses at the gene ends were 8 bases for V and 0 bases for J; bases not matched to a gene: 25. This CDR3 has 22 amino acids. CDR3 nucleotide sequence: TGTGCCAGCTATGCAACTTTTAGATGGGGCGGGGGGGCACTCCCGAACACCGGGGAGCTGTTTTTT. This encodes CASYATFRWGGGALPNTGELFF.

This clone occurred once. The chain links TRBV5-1 to TRBJ2-5; no definite D call. V was pared by 0 bases and J by 7 bases, with 13 bases between. From germline, CDR1 is SGHRS and CDR2 YFSETQ. This CDR3 region has 14 residues. Written as DNA, the CDR3 is TGCGCCAGCAGCTTGGATAGGGCTCGGGCGACCCAGTACTTC. Its translation: CASSLDRARATQYF. Using reference TRBV5-1 and TRBJ2-5 for the parts outside the CDR3, the full variable domain is KAGVTQTPRYLIKTRGQQVTLSCSPISGHRSVSWYQQTPGQGLQFLFEYFSETQRNKGNFPGRFSGRQFSNSRSEMNVSTLELGDSALYLCASSLDRARATQYFGPGTRLLVL.

This rearrangement joins TRBV5-1 to TRBJ2-2; 10 bases fit TRBD1. Germline trimming cut 0 bases from V and 3 bases from J; bases unmatched to any gene: 5. This CDR3 spans 17 amino acids. The germline V gene has CDR1 SGHRS and CDR2 YFSETQ. CDR3 nucleotide sequence: TGCGCCAGCAGCTTGGTATCGGGACAGGGGCACACCGGGGAGCTGTTTTTT. Its translation is CASSLVSGQGHTGELFF.

This sequence joins TRBV5-8 and TRBJ2-6; D ambiguous. With 2 bases removed from V and 0 bases from J, the gap between germline ends came to 6 bases. Germline lookup yields CDR1 SGHTS and CDR2 YDEGEE. The CDR3 is 15 residues long. Written as DNA, the CDR3 is TGTGCCAGCAGCTTTAGGTACTCTGGGGCCAACGTCCTGACTTTC. Its protein is CASSFRYSGANVLTF.

The J gene is TRBJ1-5, the V gene TRBV30, with 8 bases fitting TRBD1. CDR1 is GTSNPN, CDR2 SVGIG, per germline (reference sequence). V was pared by 0 bases and J by 2 bases, with 6 bases of the junction left unmatched. The CDR3 extends over 16 amino acids. Here the CDR3 DNA reads TGTGCCTGGAGTGTTACAGGGGGAGCTGGCAATCAGCCCCAGCATTTT. This codes for CAWSVTGGAGNQPQHF.

Only a few counts were recorded for this clone. V gene TRBV20-1 combines with J gene TRBJ1-5; D is uncertain. Between the trimmed V and J ends, which lost 7 bases and 7 bases, there was a span of 11 bases. Per germline, CDR1 DFQATT and CDR2 SNEGSKA (reference sequence). The CDR3 is 11 amino acids. The DNA for the CDR3 is TGCAGTGTAGGGAGTTTGCAGCCCCAGCATTTT. This gives the protein CSVGSLQPQHF.

The chain carries TRBV12-5 and TRBJ2-7; D might be TRBD1 (5 bases). V lost 1 base, J lost 1 base, and 5 bases lay in between. The CDR3 is 13 residues long. The germline gives CDR1 LGHNT, CDR2 FRNRAP. CDR3 DNA sequence: TGTGCTAGTGGTTTGGCAGGGTCCTACGAGCAGTACTTC. Its translation is CASGLAGSYEQYF.

J is TRBJ2-1 and V is TRBV18; TRBD1 matches 11 bases. The germline CDR1 and CDR2 sequences are KGHSH and LQKENI. V lost 0 bases to trimming and J lost 3 bases; unmatched junction nucleotides: 7. The CDR3 contains 18 residues. As DNA, the CDR3 is TGTGCCAGCTCACCACCGGTTGGACAGGGGGCCCTCTACAATGAGCAGTTCTTC. This encodes CASSPPVGQGALYNEQFF.